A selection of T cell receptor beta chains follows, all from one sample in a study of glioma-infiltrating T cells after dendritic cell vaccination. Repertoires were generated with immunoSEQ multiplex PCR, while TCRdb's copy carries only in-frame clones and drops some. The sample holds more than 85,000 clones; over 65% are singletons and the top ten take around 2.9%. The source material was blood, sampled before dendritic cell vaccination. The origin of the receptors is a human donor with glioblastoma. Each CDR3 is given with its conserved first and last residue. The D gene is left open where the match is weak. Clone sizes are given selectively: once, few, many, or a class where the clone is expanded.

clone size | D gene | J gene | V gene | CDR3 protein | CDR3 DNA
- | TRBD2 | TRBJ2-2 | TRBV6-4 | CASSDSGLAGTGELFF | TGTGCCAGCAGTGACTCGGGACTAGCGGGCACCGGGGAGCTGTTTTTT
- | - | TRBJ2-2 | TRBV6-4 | CASSTDSANTGELFF | TGTGCCAGCAGTACGGACAGCGCGAACACCGGGGAGCTGTTTTTT
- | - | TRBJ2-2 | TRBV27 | CASSFGDSAGPTGELFF | TGTGCCAGCAGTTTTGGGGATTCGGCGGGACCCACCGGGGAGCTGTTTTTT
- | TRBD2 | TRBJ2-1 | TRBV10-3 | CAISSGSGGGAWEQFF | TGTGCCATCAGCTCGGGATCGGGCGGGGGGGCCTGGGAGCAGTTCTTC
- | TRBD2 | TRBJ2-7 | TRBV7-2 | CASSLTSGAAYEQYF | TGTGCCAGCAGCTTAACTAGCGGTGCGGCCTACGAGCAGTACTTC
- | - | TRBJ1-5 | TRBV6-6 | CAAGDTGNQPQHF | TGTGCCGCCGGGGATACGGGCAATCAGCCCCAGCATTTT
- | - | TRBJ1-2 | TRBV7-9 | CASSLNSPLNYGYTF | TGTGCCAGCAGCTTGAACTCCCCTCTTAACTATGGCTACACCTTC
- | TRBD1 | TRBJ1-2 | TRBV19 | CASSKGQGRGGDYGYTF | TGTGCCAGTAGTAAGGGACAGGGGAGGGGTGGAGACTATGGCTACACCTTC
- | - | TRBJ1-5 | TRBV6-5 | CASSYSRSNQPQHF | TGTGCCAGCAGTTACTCGAGGTCCAATCAGCCCCAGCATTTT
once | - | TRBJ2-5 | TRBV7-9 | CASSFFQWETQYF | TGTGCCAGCAGCTTTTTCCAGTGGGAGACCCAGTACTTC
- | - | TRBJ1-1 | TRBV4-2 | CASSGGGYTEAFF | TGTGCCAGCAGCGGGGGAGGGTACACTGAAGCTTTCTTT
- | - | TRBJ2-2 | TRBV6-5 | CASSSRVGVAGELFF | TGTGCCAGCAGTTCCCGCGTAGGGGTCGCCGGGGAGCTGTTTTTT
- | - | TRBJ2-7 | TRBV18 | CASSPARTYEQYF | TGTGCCAGCTCACCCGCTAGAACCTACGAGCAGTACTTC
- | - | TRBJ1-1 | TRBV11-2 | CASSLGRGSEAFF | TGTGCCAGCAGCTTAGGGCGAGGCAGCGAAGCTTTCTTT
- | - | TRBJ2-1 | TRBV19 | CASSMGNGGRYNEQFF | TGTGCCAGTAGTATGGGTAACGGGGGGCGATACAATGAGCAGTTCTTC
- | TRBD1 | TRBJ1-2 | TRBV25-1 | CASSDHRGSYTF | TGTGCCAGCAGTGACCACAGGGGGAGCTACACCTTC
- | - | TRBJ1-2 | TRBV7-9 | CASSTMTGGERGYTF | TGTGCCAGCAGCACCATGACAGGCGGCGAACGCGGCTACACCTTC
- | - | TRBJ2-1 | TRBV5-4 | CASSLEASSYNEQFF | TGTGCCAGCAGCTTAGAGGCCTCCTCCTACAATGAGCAGTTCTTC
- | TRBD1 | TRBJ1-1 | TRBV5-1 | CASSLEGQGGMNTEAFF | TGCGCCAGCAGCTTGGAAGGACAGGGAGGTATGAACACTGAAGCTTTCTTT
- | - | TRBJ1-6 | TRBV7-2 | CASSLDYTKPHF | TGTGCCAGCAGCCTTGACTACACGAAACCCCACTTT
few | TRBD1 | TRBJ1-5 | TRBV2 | CASYTGGNQPQHF | TGTGCCAGTTATACAGGGGGCAATCAGCCCCAGCATTTT